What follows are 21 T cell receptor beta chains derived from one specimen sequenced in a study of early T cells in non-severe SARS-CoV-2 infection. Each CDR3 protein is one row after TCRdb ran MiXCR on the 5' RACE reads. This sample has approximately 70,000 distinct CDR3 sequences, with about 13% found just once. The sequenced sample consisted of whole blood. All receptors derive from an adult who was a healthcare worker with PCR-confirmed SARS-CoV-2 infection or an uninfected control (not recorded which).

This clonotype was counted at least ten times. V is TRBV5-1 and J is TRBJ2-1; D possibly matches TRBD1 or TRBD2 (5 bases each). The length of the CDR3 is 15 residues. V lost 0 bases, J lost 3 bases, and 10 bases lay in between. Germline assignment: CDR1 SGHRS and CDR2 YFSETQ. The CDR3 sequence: CASSLEWDGYNEQFF. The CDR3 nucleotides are TGCGCCAGCAGCTTGGAATGGGACGGCTACAATGAGCAGTTCTTC. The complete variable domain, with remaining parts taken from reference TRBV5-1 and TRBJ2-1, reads KAGVTQTPRYLIKTRGQQVTLSCSPISGHRSVSWYQQTPGQGLQFLFEYFSETQRNKGNFPGRFSGRQFSNSRSEMNVSTLELGDSALYLCASSLEWDGYNEQFFGPGTRLTVL.

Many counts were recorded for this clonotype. The CDR3 spells CASRRGTVRQPQHF. The CDR3 coding sequence is TGTGCCAGCCGGCGAGGGACAGTCCGTCAGCCCCAGCATTTT. The genes are TRBV12-3 or TRBV12-4 and TRBJ1-5; 7 positions match TRBD1. This CDR3 comprises 14 residues. V lost 8 bases, J lost 6 bases, and 10 bases stayed unmatched.

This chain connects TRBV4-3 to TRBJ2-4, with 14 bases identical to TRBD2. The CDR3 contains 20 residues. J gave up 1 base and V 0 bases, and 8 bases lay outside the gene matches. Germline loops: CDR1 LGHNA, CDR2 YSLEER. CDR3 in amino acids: CASSQDPGLAGGWAKNIQYF. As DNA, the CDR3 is TGCGCCAGCAGCCAAGATCCCGGACTAGCGGGAGGATGGGCCAAAAACATTCAGTACTTC.

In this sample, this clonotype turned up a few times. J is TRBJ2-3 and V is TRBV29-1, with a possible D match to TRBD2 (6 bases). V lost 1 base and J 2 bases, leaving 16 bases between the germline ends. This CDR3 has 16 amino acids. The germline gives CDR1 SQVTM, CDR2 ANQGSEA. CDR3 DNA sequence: TGCAGCGTTGAAGGGGGTCGCGGGGTCAACACAGATACGCAGTATTTT. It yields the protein CSVEGGRGVNTDTQYF.

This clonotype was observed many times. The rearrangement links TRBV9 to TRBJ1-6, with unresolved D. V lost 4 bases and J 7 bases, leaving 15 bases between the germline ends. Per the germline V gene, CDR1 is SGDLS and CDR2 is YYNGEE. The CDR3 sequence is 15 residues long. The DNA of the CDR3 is TGTGCCAGCAGCCTCCTTGGCCGCCCAAATTCACCCCTCCACTTT. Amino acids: CASSLLGRPNSPLHF.

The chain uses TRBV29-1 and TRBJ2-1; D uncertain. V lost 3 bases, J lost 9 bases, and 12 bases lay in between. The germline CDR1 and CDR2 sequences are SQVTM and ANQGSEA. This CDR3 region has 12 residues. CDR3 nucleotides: TGCAGCGTTGACCCAGTGACGGGTGAGCAGTTCTTC. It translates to CSVDPVTGEQFF.

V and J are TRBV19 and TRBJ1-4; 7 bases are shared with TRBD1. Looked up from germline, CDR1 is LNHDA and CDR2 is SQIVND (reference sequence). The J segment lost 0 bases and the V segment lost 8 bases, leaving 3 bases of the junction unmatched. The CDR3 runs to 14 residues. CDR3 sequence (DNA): TGTGCCAGTGGGACAGTTGCAACTAATGAAAAACTGTTTTTT. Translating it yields CASGTVATNEKLFF.

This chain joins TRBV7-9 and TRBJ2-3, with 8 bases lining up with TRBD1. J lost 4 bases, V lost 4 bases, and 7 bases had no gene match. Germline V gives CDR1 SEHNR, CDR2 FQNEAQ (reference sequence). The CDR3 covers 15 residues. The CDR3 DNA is TGTGCCAGCAGCTCACAGGGGGGTCGGGCAGATACGCAGTATTTT. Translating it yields CASSSQGGRADTQYF.

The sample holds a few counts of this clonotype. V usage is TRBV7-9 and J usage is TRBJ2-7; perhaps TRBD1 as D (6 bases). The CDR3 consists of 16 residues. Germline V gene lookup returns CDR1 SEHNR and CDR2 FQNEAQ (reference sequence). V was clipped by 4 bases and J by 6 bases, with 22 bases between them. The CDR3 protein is CASSSHLQGPSPEQYF. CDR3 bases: TGTGCCAGCAGCTCTCACTTACAGGGCCCCTCCCCCGAGCAGTACTTC. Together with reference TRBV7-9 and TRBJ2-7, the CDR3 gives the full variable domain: DTGVSQNPRHKITKRGQNVTFRCDPISEHNRLYWYRQTLGQGPEFLTYFQNEAQLEKSRLLSDRFSAERPKGSFSTLEIQRTEQGDSAMYLCASSSHLQGPSPEQYFGPGTRLTVT.

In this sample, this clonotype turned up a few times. DNA of the CDR3: TGCAGCGTTGCGCTACTAGGCACGCAGTATTTT. Encoded protein: CSVALLGTQYF. The chain uses TRBV29-1 and TRBJ2-3; maybe TRBD2 (5 bases). Deletions cut 4 bases from V and 9 bases from J, with 11 bases between. From germline, CDR1 is SQVTM and CDR2 ANQGSEA. The length of the CDR3 is 11 residues.

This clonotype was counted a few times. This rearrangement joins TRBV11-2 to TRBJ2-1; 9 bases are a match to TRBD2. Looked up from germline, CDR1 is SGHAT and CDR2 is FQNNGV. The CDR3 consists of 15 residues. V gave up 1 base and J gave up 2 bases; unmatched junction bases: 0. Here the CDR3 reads CASSLGGGAYNEQFF. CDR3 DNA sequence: TGTGCCAGCAGCTTAGGCGGGGGGGCCTACAATGAGCAGTTCTTC.

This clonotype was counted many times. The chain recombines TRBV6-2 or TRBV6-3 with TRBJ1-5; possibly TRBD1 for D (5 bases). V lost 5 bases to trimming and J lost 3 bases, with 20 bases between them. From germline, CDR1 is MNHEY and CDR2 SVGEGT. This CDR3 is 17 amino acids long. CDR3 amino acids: CASSRRLSRAYNQPQHF. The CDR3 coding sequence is TGTGCCAGCAGTCGCAGGTTATCCAGGGCCTACAATCAGCCCCAGCATTTT.

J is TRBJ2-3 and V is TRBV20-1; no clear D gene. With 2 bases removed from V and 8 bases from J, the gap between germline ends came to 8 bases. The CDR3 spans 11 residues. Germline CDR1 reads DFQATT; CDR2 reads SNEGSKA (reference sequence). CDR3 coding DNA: TGCAGTGCTAGACCCGGACCTACGCAGTATTTT. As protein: CSARPGPTQYF.

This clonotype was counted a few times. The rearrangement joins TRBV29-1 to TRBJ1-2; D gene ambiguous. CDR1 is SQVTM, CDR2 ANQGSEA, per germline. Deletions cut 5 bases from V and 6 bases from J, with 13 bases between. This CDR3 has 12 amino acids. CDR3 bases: TGCAGCGTTCGACGGGATGTGGATGGCTACACCTTC. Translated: CSVRRDVDGYTF.

The CDR3 nucleotides are TGTGCCAGCATATCAGACAGTACAATTGGCACGCAGTATTTT. Amino acid sequence: CASISDSTIGTQYF. The V gene is TRBV7-8, the J gene TRBJ2-3, with D perhaps matching TRBD1 (5 bases). V shed 7 bases and J shed 9 bases, with 20 bases lying between them. The CDR3 loop spans 14 amino acids. Germline CDR1 SGHVS, CDR2 FQNEAQ.

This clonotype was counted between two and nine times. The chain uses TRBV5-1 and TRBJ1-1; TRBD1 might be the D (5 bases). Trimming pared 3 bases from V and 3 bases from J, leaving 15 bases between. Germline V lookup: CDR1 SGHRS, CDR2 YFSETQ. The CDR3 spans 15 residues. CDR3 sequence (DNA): TGCGCCAGCAGCTACCAGACACCGGGGGACACTGAAGCTTTCTTT. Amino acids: CASSYQTPGDTEAFF.

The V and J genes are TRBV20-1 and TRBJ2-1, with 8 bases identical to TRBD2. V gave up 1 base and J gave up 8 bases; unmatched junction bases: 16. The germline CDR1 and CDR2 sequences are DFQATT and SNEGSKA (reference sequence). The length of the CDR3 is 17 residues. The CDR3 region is CSARGAYREGSVDEQFF. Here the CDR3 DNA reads TGCAGTGCTAGAGGCGCCTACCGGGAGGGGTCGGTGGATGAGCAGTTCTTC.

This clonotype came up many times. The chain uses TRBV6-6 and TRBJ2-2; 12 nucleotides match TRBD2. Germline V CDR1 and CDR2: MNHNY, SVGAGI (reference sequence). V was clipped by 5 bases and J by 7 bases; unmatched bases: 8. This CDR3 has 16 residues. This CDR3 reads CASSTPSGRAIGELFF. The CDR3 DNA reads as TGTGCCAGCAGTACTCCTAGCGGGAGGGCAATCGGGGAGCTGTTTTTT.

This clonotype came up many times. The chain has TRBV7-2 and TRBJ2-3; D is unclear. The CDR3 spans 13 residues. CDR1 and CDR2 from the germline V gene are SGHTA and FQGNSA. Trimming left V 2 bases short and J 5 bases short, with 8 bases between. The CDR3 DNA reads TGTGCCAGCAGCTTAATACTCCGAGATACGCAGTATTTT. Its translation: CASSLILRDTQYF.

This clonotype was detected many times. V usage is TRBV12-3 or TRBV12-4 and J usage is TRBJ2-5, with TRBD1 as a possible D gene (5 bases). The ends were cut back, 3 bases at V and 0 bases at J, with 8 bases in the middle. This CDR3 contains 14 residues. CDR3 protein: CASSFHRNQETQYF. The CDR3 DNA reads TGTGCCAGCAGTTTTCACAGGAACCAAGAGACCCAGTACTTC.

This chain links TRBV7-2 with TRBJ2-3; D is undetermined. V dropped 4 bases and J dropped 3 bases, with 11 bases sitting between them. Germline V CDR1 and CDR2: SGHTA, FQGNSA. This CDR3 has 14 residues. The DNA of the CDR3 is TGTGCCAGCAGCTCCCGAGGATGGACAGATACGCAGTATTTT. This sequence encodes CASSSRGWTDTQYF.